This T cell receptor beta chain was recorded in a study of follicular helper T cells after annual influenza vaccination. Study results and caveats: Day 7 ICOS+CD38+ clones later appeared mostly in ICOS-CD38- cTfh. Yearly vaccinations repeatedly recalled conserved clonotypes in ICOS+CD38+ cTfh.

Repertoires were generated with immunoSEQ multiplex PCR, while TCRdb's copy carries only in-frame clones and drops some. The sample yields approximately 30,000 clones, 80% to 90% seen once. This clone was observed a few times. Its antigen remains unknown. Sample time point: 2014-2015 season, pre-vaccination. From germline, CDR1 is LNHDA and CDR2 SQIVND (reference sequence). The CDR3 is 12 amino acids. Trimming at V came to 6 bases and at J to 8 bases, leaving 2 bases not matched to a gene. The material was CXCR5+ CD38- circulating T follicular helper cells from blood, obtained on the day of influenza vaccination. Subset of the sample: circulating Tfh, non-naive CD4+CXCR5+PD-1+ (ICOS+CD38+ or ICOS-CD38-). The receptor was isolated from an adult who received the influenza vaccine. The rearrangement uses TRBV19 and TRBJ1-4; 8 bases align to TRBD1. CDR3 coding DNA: TGTGCCAGTAGCAGGGGGCACGAAAAACTGTTTTTT. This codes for CASSRGHEKLFF.